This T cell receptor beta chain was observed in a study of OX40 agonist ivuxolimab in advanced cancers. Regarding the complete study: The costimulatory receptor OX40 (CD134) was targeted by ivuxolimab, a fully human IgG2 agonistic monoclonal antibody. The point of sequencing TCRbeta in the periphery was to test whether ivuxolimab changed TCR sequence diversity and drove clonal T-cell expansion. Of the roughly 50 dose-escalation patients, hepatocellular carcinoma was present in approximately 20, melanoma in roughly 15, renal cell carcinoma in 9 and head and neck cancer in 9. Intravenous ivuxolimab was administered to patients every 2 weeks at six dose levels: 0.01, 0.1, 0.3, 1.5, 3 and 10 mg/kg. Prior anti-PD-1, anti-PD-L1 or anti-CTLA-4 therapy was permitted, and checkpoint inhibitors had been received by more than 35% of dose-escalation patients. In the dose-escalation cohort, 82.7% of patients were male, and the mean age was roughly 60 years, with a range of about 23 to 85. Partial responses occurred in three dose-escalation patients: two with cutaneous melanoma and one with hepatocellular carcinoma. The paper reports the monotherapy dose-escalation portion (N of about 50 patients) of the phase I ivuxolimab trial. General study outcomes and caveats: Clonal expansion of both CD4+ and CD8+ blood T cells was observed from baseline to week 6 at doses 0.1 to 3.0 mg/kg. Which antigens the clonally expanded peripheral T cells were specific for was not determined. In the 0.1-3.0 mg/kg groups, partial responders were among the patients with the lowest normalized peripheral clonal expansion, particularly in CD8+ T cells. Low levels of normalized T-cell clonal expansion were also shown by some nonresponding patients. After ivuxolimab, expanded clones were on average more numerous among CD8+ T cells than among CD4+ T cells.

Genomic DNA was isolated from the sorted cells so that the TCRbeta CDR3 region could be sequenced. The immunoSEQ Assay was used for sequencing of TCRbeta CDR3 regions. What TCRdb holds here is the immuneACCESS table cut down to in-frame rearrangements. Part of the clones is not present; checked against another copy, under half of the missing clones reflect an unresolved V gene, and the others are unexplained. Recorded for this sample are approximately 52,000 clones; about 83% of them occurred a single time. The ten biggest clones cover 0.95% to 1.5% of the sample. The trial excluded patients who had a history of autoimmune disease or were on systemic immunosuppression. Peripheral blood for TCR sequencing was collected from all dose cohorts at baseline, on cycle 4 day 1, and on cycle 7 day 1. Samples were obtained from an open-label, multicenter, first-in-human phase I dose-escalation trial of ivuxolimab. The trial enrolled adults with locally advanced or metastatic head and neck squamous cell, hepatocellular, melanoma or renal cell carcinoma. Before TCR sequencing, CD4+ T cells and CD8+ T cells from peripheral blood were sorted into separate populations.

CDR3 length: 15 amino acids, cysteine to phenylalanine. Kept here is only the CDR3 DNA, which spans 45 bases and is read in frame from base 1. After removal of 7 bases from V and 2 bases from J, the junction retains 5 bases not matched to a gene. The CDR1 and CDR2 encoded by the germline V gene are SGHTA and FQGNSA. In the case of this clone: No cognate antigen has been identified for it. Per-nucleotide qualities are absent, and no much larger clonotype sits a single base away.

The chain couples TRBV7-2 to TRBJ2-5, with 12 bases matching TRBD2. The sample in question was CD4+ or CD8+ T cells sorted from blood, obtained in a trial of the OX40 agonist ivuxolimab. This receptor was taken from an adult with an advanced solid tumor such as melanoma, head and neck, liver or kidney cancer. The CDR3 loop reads CASNGLAGTQETQYF. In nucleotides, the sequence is TGTGCCAGCAACGGACTAGCGGGGACACAAGAGACCCAGTACTTC.